This T cell receptor beta chain emerged from a study of identical twins. The CDR3 sequence is 14 residues long. V was clipped by 3 bases and J by 4 bases, with 7 bases between them. Germline V lookup: CDR1 KGHSH, CDR2 LQKENI. TCRdb processed the 5' RACE reads anew with MiXCR; each CDR3 protein has one entry. Here the sample spans 500,000 to 600,000 distinct CDR3 sequences, around 20% being singletons. These data were likewise used in another study, on T cells expressing NK-cell markers. This second study notes: Cells sorted as CD3+CD56+NKG2C+, CD3+CD56+NKG2C- and CD3+CD56-NKG2C+ T cells supplied the TCR beta repertoires.

The rearrangement links TRBV18 to TRBJ1-6; maybe TRBD1 (5 bases). The TCR sequence derives from a woman between 18 and 29 years old in good health. The sample comprised CD4+ T cells sorted from blood. The CDR3 DNA follows: TGTGCCAGCTCACCCGACAGTTATAATTCACCCCTCCACTTT. Encoded protein: CASSPDSYNSPLHF.